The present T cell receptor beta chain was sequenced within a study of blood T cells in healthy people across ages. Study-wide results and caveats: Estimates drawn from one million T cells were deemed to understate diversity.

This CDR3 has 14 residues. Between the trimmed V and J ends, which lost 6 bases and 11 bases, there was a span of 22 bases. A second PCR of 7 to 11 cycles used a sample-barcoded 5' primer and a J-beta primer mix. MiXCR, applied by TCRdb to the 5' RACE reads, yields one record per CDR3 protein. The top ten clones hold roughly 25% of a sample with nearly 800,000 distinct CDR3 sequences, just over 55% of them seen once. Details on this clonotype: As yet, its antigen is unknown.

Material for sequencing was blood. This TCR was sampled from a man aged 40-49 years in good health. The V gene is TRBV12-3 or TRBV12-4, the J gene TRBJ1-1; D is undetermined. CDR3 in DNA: TGTGCCAGCAGCCTTCCACCTTCTGAGGTGGGGGCTTTCTTT. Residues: CASSLPPSEVGAFF.